The clone carrying this T cell receptor (beta chain) was observed a handful of times. Its antigen remains unknown. The CDR3 sequence is 18 residues long. The germline V gene has CDR1 SGHAT and CDR2 FQDESV (reference sequence). Trimming left V 5 bases short and J 1 base short, with 20 bases between. The source of the sample is a study of identical twins. Template switching supplied a universal primer site; unique molecular identifiers were carried on the cDNA. Each CDR3 protein is one row after TCRdb ran MiXCR on the 5' RACE reads. The sample includes more than 400,000 distinct CDR3 sequences, roughly 15% of them seen just once. Points from the study as a whole: Invariant MAIT and iNKT cells may have partly biased zero-insertion analyses. Rather than following the same donors, the conclusions depended on cross-sectional statistical analysis.

A further study also used this sample, focusing on yellow fever vaccine responses in identical twins.

The sample was CD4+ T cells sorted from blood. The source is a woman aged 18-29 years in good health. The chain has TRBV11-1 and TRBJ2-2, with D possibly matching TRBD1 (6 bases). CDR3 nucleotide sequence: TGTGCCAGCAGCCCCTGGTGGCCAGGGGTGAAGAACACCGGGGAGCTGTTTTTT. It specifies CASSPWWPGVKNTGELFF.